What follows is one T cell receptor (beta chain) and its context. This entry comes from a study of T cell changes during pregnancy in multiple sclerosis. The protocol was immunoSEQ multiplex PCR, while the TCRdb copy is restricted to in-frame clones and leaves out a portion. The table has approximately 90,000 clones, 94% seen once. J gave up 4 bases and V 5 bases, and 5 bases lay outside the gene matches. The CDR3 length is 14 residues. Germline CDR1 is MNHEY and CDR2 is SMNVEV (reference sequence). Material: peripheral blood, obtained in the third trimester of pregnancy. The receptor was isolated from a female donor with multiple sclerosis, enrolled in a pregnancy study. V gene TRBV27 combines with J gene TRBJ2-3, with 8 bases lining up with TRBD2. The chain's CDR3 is CASSVTSGPDTQYF. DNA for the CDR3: TGTGCCAGCAGTGTAACTAGCGGCCCAGATACGCAGTATTTT.